The present TCR beta chain was sequenced within a study of T cells in Graves' hyperthyroidism and ophthalmopathy (dated by TCRdb to between 2018 and 2020). For the study in its entirety: Peripheral blood samples were taken at the time of initial diagnosis, prior to any treatment. To identify TCR V-J signatures that set the groups apart, the researchers used a discovery cohort of 100 patients, made up of under 45 with Graves' ophthalmopathy and about 55 with stable Graves' hyperthyroidism. An independent validation cohort of under 20 hyperthyroidism patients and roughly 16 patients who later progressed to ophthalmopathy tested prospective prediction of ophthalmopathy. For training and testing, the approximately 97 patients in the discovery cohort were randomly divided in a 7:3 ratio. The study also compared thyroid tissue and blood T-cell repertoires from a handful of Graves' hyperthyroidism patients. After blood sampling, hyperthyroidism patients were treated with methimazole at a starting dose of 30 mg daily, and ophthalmopathy patients were treated with high-dose intravenous methylprednisolone. TCR Vbeta CDR3 sequencing of approximately 140 peripheral blood samples (roughly 43 ophthalmopathy, 75 to 85 hyperthyroidism and approximately 17 progressor patients) is reported in the paper. The study at large found these results: Sample size was not statistically predetermined, and blinding of investigators to group allocation was not performed. During validation, the model predicted progression to ophthalmopathy a median of roughly six months ahead of onset, with roughly 65% sensitivity and more than 72% specificity. In cross-validation, a model built on a 13 V-J signature told ophthalmopathy apart from stable hyperthyroidism with approximately 90% sensitivity and 81% to 82% specificity, and in testing the same model reached 80%/75%. Blood samples also contained most of the expanded thyroid clonotypes (frequency above 0.001), which suggests that blood repertoires may reflect thyroid immune responses.

In this sample, this clonotype turned up many times. Its cognate antigen has yet to be identified. Base qualities are not at hand, and no much larger clone is one base apart. Amplification of TCR beta CDR3 regions was carried out from RNA transcripts. The first round of RT-PCR for the TCR CDR3 was performed with the HTBI primer set and the Qiagen OneStep RT-PCR kit. The libraries were constructed in a second round of multiplex PCR and then size-selected and purified. Paired-end sequencing of the libraries was performed with 100 bp reads on an Illumina HiSeq2000. Per the authors' processing: SOAPnuke was used to process the raw data, throwing out any read that contained adapters or uncalled bases, had a mean Phred below 15, or lacked an exact constant-primer or identifier match. COPE v1.2.5 was used to merge high-quality paired reads, and clonotypes were defined as unique nucleotide sequences. Clonotypes were aligned to IMGT TRBV, TRBD and TRBJ reference segments using MiTCR v1.1. The analysis was restricted to V-J combinations with a frequency above 0.0001, which together covered approximately 99% of the repertoires. A TCS score was defined as the ratio of F50 (clonal expansion) to E x V (chaos), with BLOSUM62-based TCRdist applied between CDR3 peptides within each V-J. Welch's t-statistics and random forest reduced around 510 V-J features to 10 to 15, which were used in a naive Bayes classifier (R e1071). TCRdb reprocessed the public reads (quality trimming at Q25 with fastp, clone calling with MiXCR) and kept in-frame beta chains. Identical CDR3 protein sequences are pooled into one entry, listed with their most common genes and DNA. For this entry, the V and J calls and clone size follow TCRdb and not the study's own pipeline. The sample table records roughly 420,000 distinct CDR3 sequences; roughly 14% of these occur just once. Approximately 7.5% of the sample belongs to the ten largest clones.

Stable Graves' hyperthyroidism was defined as the absence of progression to ophthalmopathy over 18 months of follow-up. The hyperthyroidism patients were between 18 and 65 years old and newly diagnosed, with a disease duration of less than 2 months. Exclusion was applied to patients with uncontrolled infections, other autoimmune diseases, pregnancy or lactation. Diagnoses were based on clinical symptoms, serum thyroxine and TRAb, thyroid ultrasound and orbital computed tomography. PBMCs were isolated from 7.5 to 10 ml of fresh peripheral blood by Ficoll-Paque density gradient centrifugation. Trizol reagent was used to extract total RNA, and RNA quality was then checked on an Agilent 2100 Bioanalyzer. This TCR derives from a young woman with Graves' hyperthyroidism. Sample: blood.

Read as DNA, the sequence is TGTGCCATCAGTGAGCCCCACAGGGCGAAAAATGAGCAGTTCTTC. The resulting protein is CAISEPHRAKNEQFF. The chain is made from TRBV10-3 and TRBJ2-1; TRBD1 could be the D gene, as 6 bases match. CDR1 and CDR2, per the germline V gene, are ENHRY and SYGVKD. The germline ends are 15 bases apart after V is trimmed by 2 bases and J by 7 bases. Including the terminal cysteine and phenylalanine, the CDR3 comprises 15 residues. Only the CDR3 DNA stays, 45 bases, in frame from base 1.